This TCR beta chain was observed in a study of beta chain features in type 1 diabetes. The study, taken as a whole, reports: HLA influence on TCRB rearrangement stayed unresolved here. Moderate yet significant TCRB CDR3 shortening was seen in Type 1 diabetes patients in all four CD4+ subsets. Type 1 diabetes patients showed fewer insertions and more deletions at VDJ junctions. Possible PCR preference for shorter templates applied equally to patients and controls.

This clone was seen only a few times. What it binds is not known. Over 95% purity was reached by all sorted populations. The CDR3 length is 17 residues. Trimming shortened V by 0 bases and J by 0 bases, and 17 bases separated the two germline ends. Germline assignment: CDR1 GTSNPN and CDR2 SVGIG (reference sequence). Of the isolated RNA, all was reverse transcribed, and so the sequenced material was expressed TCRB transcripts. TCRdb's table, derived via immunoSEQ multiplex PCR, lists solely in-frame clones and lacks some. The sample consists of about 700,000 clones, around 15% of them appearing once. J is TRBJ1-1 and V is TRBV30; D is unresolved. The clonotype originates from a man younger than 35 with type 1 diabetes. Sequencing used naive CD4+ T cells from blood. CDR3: CAWSVGIISDMNTEAFF. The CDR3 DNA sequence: TGTGCCTGGAGTGTAGGGATAATAAGCGACATGAACACTGAAGCTTTCTTT.